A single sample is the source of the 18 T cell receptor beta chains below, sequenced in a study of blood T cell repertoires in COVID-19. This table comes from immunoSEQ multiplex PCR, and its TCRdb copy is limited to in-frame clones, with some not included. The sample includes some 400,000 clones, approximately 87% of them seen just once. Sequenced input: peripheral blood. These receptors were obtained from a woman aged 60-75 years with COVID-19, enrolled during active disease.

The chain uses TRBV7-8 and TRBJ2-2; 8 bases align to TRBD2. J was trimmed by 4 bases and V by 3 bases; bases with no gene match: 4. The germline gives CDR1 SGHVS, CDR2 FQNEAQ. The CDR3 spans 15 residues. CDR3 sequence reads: CASSLRGAITGELFF. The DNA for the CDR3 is TGTGCCAGCAGCTTGCGGGGGGCGATCACCGGGGAGCTGTTTTTT.

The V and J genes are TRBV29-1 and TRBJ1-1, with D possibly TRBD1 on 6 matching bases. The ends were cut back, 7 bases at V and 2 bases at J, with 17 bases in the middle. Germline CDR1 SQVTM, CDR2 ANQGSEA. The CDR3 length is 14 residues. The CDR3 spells CSAQGWTVNTEAFF. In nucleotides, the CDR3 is TGCAGCGCTCAGGGTTGGACAGTTAACACTGAAGCTTTCTTT.

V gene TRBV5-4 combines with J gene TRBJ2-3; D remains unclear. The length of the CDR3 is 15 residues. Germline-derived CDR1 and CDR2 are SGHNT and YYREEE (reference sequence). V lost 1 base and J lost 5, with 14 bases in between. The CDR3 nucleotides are TGTGCCAGCAGCTTGCCAGGTCGCATAGGAGATACGCAGTATTTT. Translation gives CASSLPGRIGDTQYF.

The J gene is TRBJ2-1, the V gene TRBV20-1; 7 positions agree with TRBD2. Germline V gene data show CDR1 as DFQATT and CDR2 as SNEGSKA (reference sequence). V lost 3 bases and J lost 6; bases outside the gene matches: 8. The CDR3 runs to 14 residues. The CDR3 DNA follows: TGCAGTGCTAGTAACCGGGACTACCCCAATGAGCAGTTCTTC. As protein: CSASNRDYPNEQFF.

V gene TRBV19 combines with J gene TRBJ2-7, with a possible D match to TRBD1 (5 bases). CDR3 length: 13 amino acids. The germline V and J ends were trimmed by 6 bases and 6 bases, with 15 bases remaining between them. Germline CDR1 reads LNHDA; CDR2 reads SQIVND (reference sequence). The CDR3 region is CASSPLGVGEQYF. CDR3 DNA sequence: TGTGCCAGTAGCCCTCTAGGGGTGGGCGAGCAGTACTTC.

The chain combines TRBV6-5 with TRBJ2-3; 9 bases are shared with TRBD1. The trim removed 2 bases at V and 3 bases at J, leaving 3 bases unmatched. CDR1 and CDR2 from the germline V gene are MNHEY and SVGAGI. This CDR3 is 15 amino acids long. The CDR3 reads CASSYETGGTDTQYF. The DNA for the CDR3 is TGTGCCAGCAGTTACGAGACAGGGGGAACAGATACGCAGTATTTT.

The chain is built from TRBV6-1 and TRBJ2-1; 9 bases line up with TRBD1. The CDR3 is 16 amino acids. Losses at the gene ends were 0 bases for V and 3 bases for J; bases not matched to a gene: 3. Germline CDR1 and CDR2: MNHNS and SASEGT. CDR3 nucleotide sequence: TGTGCCAGCAGTGAAGCGGGGACAGGGCTCTACAATGAGCAGTTCTTC. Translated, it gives CASSEAGTGLYNEQFF.

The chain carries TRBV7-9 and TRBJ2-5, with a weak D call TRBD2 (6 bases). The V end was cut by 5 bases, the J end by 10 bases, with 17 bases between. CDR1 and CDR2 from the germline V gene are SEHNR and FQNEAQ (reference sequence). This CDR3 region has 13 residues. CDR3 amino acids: CASSGWDAGGQYF. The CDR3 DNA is TGTGCCAGCAGCGGGTGGGACGCCGGGGGCCAGTACTTC.

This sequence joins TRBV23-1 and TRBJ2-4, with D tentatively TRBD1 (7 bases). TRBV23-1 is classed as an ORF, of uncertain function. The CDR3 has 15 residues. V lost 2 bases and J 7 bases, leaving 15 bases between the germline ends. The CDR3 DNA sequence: TGCGCCAGCAGTCAAAGGGGAGGACAGGATAACATTCAGTACTTC. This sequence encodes CASSQRGGQDNIQYF.

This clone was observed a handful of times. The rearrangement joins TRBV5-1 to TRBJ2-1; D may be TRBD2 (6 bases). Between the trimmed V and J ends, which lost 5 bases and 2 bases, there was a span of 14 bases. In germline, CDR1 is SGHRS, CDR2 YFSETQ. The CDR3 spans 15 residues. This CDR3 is CASSLGGATYNEQFF. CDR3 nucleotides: TGCGCCAGCAGTCTGGGCGGGGCGACCTACAATGAGCAGTTCTTC.

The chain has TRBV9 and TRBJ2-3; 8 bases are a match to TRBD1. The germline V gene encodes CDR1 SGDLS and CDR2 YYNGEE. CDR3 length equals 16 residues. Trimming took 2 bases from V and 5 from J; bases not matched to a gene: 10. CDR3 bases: TGTGCCAGCAGCGTTGCCTCTGGACAGGGTCTAGATACGCAGTATTTT. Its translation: CASSVASGQGLDTQYF.

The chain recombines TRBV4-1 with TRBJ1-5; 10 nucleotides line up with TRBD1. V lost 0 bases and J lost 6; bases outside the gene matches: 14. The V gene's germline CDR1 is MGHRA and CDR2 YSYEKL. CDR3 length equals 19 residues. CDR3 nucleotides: TGCGCCAGCAGCCAAGACAGGAGACGAGGACAGGGGGTTTCTCAGCCCCAGCATTTT. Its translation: CASSQDRRRGQGVSQPQHF.

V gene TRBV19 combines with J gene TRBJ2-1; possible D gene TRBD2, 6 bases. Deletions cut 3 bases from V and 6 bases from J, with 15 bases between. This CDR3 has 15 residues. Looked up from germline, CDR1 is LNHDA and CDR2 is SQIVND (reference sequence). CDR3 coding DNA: TGTGCCAGTAGTATCACCGGGGGTTATCTCAATGAGCAGTTCTTC. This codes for CASSITGGYLNEQFF.

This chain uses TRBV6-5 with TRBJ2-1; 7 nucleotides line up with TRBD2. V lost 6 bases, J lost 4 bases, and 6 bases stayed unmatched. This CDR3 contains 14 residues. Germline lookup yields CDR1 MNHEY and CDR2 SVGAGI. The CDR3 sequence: CASRRAGEYNEQFF. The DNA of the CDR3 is TGTGCCAGCAGGCGGGCGGGGGAGTACAATGAGCAGTTCTTC.

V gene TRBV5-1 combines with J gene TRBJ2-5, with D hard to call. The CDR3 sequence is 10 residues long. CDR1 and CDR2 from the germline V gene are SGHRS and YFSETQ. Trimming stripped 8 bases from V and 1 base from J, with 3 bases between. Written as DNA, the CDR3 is TGCGCCAGTCTCCAAGAGACCCAGTACTTC. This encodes CASLQETQYF.

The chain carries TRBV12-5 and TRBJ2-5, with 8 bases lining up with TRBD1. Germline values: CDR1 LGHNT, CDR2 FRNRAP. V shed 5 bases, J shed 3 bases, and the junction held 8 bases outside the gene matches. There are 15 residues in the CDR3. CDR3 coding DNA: TGTGCTAGTGGTCCCCGGGACAGGTTAGAAGAGACCCAGTACTTC. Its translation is CASGPRDRLEETQYF.

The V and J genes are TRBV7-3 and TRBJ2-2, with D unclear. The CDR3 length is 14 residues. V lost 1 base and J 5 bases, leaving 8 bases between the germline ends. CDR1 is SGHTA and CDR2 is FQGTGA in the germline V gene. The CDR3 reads CASSLNSATGELFF. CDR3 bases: TGTGCCAGCAGCTTAAACTCCGCGACCGGGGAGCTGTTTTTT.

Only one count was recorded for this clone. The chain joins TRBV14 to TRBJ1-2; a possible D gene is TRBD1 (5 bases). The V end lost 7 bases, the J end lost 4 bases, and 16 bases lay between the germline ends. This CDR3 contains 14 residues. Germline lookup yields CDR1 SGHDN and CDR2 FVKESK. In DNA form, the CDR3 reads TGTGCCAGCAACCCGCCCGGGGGTGCCTATGGCTACACCTTC. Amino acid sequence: CASNPPGGAYGYTF. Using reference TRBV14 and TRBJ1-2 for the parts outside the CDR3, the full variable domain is EAGVTQFPSHSVIEKGQTVTLRCDPISGHDNLYWYRRVMGKEIKFLLHFVKESKQDESGMPNNRFLAERTGGTYSTLKVQPAELEDSGVYFCASNPPGGAYGYTFGSGTRLTVV.